This TCR beta chain was identified in a study of response to subunit inactivated influenza vaccine. Study-wide findings and caveats: Each seasonal influenza vaccination, the authors suggested, recruits few new T cells.

Trimming removed 3 bases from V and 6 bases from J, with 12 bases in between. The CDR3 consists of 14 residues. CDR1 and CDR2 (germline): SEHNR, FQNEAQ (reference sequence). MiXCR, applied by TCRdb to the RT-PCR reads, yields one record per CDR3 protein. The sample has about 620,000 distinct CDR3 sequences, 10% to 12% seen once; the top ten hold approximately 10%. There are a few counts of this clonotype. Its antigen is unidentified. These same data were also listed under a study on T cells expressing NK-cell markers. From that second work: What made the TCR beta cDNA was 5'RACE template switching with UMIs. Sorted CD3+CD56+NKG2C+, CD3+CD56+NKG2C- and CD3+CD56-NKG2C+ T cells provided the TCR beta repertoires. Specificity for HCMV among expanded NKG2C+ T cell clones was not established.

The chain carries TRBV7-9 and TRBJ2-4, with unresolved D. The TCR originated in a man aged 45-60 years who received an inactivated influenza vaccine. The input for sequencing was PBMCs from blood, taken on the day of vaccination. DNA for the CDR3: TGTGCCAGCAGCTTGTCAAGAGAGCTAAACATTCAGTACTTC. Its translation: CASSLSRELNIQYF.